What follows is one T cell receptor beta chain and its context. Its antigen is unidentified. These data belong to a study of T cell responses to AZD1222 COVID-19 vaccine. Study-wide points: At study baseline, merely roughly 6 AZD1222 recipients were seropositive. Repertoire sampling was restricted to post-peak T cell response timepoints.

Germline trimming cut 3 bases from V and 5 bases from J; bases unmatched to any gene: 10. The germline gives CDR1 KGHSH, CDR2 LQKENI. This CDR3 is 18 amino acids long. Using immunoSEQ multiplex PCR, the repertoire was profiled, and TCRdb retains in-frame clones only, with some absent. The data contain more than 110,000 clones, roughly 90% of them singletons. This specimen was peripheral blood, taken on day 0 of AZD1222 vaccination. This chain connects TRBV18 to TRBJ2-5, with 15 bases that match TRBD2. The origin of this receptor is an adult in good health. Here the CDR3 reads CASSPFVGTSGRIETQYF. The DNA for the CDR3 is TGTGCCAGCTCACCTTTTGTGGGGACTAGCGGGAGGATTGAGACCCAGTACTTC.